The TCR beta chain under discussion was sequenced for a study of cytomegalovirus exposure and HLA in healthy donors. Study information: One earlier analysis, a look at around 170 million T cells, found almost 120 million unique TCR beta sequences. Early release data held about 92 million unique TCRs from HLA-typed donors.

This clone was observed a few times. As yet, its antigen is unknown. General study results and limits: According to a later analysis, most TCR beta chains associated with CMV appeared HLA-restricted. For most TCR sequences rarity was the rule, although some public TCRs occurred in many donors.

13 Jbeta primers and 60 Vbeta primers were used for the PCR. The data were produced by immunoSEQ multiplex PCR, yet TCRdb's version contains in-frame clones alone and is incomplete. The sample includes around 110,000 clones, 82% of them seen just once. Germline V gene lookup returns CDR1 SGDLS and CDR2 YYNGEE. There are 11 residues in the CDR3. V lost 5 bases and J lost 8, with 10 bases in between. V is TRBV9 and J is TRBJ1-2; D perhaps matches TRBD1 (6 bases). The sequence was obtained from a man between 25 and 39 years old in good health and CMV-seropositive. The source material was PBMCs. The CDR3 nucleotides read TGTGCCAGCAGTCCAGGGGTGGGCTACACCTTC. Translating it yields CASSPGVGYTF.